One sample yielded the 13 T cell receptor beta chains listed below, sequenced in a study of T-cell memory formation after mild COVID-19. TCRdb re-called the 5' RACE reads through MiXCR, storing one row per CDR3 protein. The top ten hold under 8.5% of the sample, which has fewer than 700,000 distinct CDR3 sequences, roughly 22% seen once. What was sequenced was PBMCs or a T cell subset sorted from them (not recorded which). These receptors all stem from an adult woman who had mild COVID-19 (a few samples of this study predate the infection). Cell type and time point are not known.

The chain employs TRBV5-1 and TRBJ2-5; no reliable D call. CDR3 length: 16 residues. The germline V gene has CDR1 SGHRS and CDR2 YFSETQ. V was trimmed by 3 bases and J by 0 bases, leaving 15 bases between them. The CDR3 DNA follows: TGCGCCAGCAGCTCCCAAGGTGTAGACAACCAAGAGACCCAGTACTTC. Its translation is CASSSQGVDNQETQYF.

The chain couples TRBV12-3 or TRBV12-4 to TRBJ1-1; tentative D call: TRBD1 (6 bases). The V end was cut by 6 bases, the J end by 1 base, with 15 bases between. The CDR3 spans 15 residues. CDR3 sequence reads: CASSTLGTTNTEAFF. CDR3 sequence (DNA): TGTGCCAGCAGCACACTCGGGACAACGAACACTGAAGCTTTCTTT.

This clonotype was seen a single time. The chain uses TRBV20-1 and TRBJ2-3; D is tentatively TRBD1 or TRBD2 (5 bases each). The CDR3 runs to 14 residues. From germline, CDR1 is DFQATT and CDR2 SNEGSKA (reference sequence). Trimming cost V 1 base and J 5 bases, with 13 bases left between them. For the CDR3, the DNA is TGCAGTGCTAGAGGGGGGTCCCTACAAGATACGCAGTATTTT. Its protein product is CSARGGSLQDTQYF.

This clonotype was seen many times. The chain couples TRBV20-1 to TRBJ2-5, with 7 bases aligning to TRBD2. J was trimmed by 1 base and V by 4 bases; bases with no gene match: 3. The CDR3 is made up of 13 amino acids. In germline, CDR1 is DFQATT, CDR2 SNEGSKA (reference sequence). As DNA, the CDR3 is TGCAGTGCTAAAGCGGGGATCCAAGAGACCCAGTACTTC. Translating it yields CSAKAGIQETQYF.

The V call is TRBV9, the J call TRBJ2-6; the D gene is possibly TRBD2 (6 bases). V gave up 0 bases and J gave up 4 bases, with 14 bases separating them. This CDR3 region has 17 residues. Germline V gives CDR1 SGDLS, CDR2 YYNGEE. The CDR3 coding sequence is TGTGCCAGCAGCGTAGCTCAGGAGGGGTCCGGGGCCAACGTCCTGACTTTC. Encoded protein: CASSVAQEGSGANVLTF.

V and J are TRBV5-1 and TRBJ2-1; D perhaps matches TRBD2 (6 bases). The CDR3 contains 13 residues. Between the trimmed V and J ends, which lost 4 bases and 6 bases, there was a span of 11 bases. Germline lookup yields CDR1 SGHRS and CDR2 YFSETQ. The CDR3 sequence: CASSTLASNEQFF. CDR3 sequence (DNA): TGCGCCAGCAGCACCCTAGCGAGCAATGAGCAGTTCTTC.

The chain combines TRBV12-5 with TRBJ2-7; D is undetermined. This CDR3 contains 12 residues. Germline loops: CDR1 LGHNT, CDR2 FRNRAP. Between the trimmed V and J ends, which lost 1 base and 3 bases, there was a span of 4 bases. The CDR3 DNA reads TGTGCTAGTGGTTTGGAGAGCTACGAGCAGTACTTC. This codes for CASGLESYEQYF. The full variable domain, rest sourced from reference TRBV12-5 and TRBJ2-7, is DARVTQTPRHKVTEMGQEVTMRCQPILGHNTVFWYRQTMMQGLELLAYFRNRAPLDDSGMPKDRFSAEMPDATLATLKIQPSEPRDSAVYFCASGLESYEQYFGPGTRLTVT.

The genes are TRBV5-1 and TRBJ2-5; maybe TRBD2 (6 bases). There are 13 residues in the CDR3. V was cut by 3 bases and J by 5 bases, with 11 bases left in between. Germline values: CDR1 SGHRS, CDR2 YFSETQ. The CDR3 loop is CASSSHGGETQYF. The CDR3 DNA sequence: TGCGCCAGCAGCTCCCACGGAGGGGAGACCCAGTACTTC.

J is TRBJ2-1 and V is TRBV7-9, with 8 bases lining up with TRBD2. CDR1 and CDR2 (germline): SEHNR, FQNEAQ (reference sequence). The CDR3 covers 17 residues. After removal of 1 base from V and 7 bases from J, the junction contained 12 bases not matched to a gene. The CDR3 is CASSLGGSGILGNEQFF. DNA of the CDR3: TGTGCCAGCAGCTTAGGCGGTAGCGGGATATTAGGAAATGAGCAGTTCTTC.

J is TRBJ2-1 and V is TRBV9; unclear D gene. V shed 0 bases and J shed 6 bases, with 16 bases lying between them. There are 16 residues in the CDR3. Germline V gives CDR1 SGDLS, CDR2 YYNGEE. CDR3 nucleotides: TGTGCCAGCAGCGTAGAGGGCGGACGGTGGGGCAATGAGCAGTTCTTC. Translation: CASSVEGGRWGNEQFF.

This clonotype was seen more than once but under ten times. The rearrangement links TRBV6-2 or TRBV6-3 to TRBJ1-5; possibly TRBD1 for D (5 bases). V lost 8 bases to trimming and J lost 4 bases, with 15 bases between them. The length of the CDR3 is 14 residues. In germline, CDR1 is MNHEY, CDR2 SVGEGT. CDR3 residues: CASLPGFRNQPQHF. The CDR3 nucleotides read TGTGCCAGCTTACCAGGGTTCCGAAATCAGCCCCAGCATTTT.

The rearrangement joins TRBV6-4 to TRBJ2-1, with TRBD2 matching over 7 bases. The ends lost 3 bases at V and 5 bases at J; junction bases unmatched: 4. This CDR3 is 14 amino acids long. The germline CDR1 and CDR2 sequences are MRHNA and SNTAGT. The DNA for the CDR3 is TGTGCCAGCAGTGAGTCCGGGACTAACAATGAGCAGTTCTTC. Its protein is CASSESGTNNEQFF.

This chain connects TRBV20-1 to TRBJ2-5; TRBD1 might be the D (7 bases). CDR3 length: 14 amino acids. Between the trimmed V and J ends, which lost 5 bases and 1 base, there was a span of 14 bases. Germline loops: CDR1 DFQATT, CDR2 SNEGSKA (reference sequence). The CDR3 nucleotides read TGCAGTGCTCGACAGGGACTTGCCCAAGAGACCCAGTACTTC. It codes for CSARQGLAQETQYF.